This T cell receptor beta chain was captured in a study of shared clonotypes between healthy human individuals. Study information: The composition of the donors was two women and a few men aged 18 to 49.

Assay used: immunoSEQ multiplex PCR; TCRdb lists only in-frame clones, some missing. The data hold 2,500,000 or so clones, with around 94% observed a single time. CDR1 is SEHNR and CDR2 is FQNEAQ in the germline V gene (reference sequence). There are 16 residues in the CDR3. J lost 5 bases, V lost 5 bases, and 11 bases had no gene match. This clonotype was sampled from a man aged 18-30 years in good health. The rearrangement joins TRBV7-9 to TRBJ2-2; TRBD1 aligns across 7 bases. Sample: naive CD4+ T cells sorted from blood. Indicated subset: CD45RA+ positively selected. This chain's CDR3 is CASSALSAQGTGELFF. The DNA for the CDR3 is TGTGCCAGCAGCGCACTATCAGCACAGGGGACCGGGGAGCTGTTTTTT.